These 25 T cell receptor beta chains were all obtained from the same sample, sequenced in a study of breast tumors, draining lymph nodes, adjacent tissues. MiXCR was run by TCRdb on the multiplex PCR reads, yielding one entry per CDR3 protein. The data contain 180,000 or so distinct CDR3 sequences, 30% to 40% of them singletons. The lymph nodes were axillary draining lymph nodes from breast cancer patients. Material for sequencing was axillary lymph node tissue. The receptors derive from a female donor with breast cancer. Some clones in this sample may be carry-over from other donors' samples.

The chain couples TRBV6-2 or TRBV6-3 to TRBJ2-2, with TRBD2 matching over 7 bases. The J segment lost 1 base and the V segment lost 6 bases, leaving 8 bases of the junction unmatched. The CDR3 length is 16 residues. The V gene's germline CDR1 is MNHEY and CDR2 SVGEGT. The CDR3 sequence is CASRSTGLRNTGELFF. CDR3 nucleotides: TGTGCCAGCAGATCGACGGGACTACGGAACACCGGGGAGCTGTTTTTT.

This clonotype was recorded many times. The chain links TRBV11-3 to TRBJ1-2, with 7 bases aligning to TRBD1. Germline CDR1 SGHNT, CDR2 YENEEA. CDR3 size: 16 residues. V shed 10 bases and J 3 bases; nucleotides not matched to a gene: 17. Here the CDR3 reads CATARGLLSGYYGYTF. The CDR3 bases are TGTGCCACCGCTAGGGGGCTCCTGAGTGGGTACTATGGCTACACCTTC.

Many counts were recorded for this clonotype. This sequence joins TRBV12-3 or TRBV12-4 and TRBJ1-2; the D is unclear. The CDR3 contains 13 residues. V lost 6 bases and J 6 bases, leaving 14 bases between the germline ends. CDR3 in amino acids: CASSPTYSDGYTF. The CDR3, as DNA: TGTGCCAGCAGCCCGACATATAGTGATGGCTACACCTTC.

This clonotype turned up a few times. The CDR3 reads CASSGTGRNIQYF. For the CDR3, the DNA is TGTGCCAGCAGCGGGACAGGGCGGAACATTCAGTACTTC. The chain recombines TRBV9 with TRBJ2-4, with 8 nucleotides matching TRBD1. Germline V gene lookup returns CDR1 SGDLS and CDR2 YYNGEE. J lost 7 bases, V lost 3 bases, and 3 bases had no gene match. The CDR3 contains 13 residues.

The rearrangement joins TRBV7-8 to TRBJ2-1; a weak D match, TRBD2 (5 bases). This CDR3 has 16 residues. Trimming stripped 2 bases from V and 12 bases from J, with 23 bases between. CDR1 SGHVS and CDR2 FQNEAQ come from the germline V gene. DNA for the CDR3: TGTGCCAGCAGCTTAACTGGCGCGGGCGGCACAGATACGCAGTTCTTC. Residues: CASSLTGAGGTDTQFF.

This clonotype was observed at least ten times. V and J are TRBV5-1 and TRBJ2-2, with a weak D call TRBD2 (5 bases). This CDR3 is 13 amino acids long. Trimming shortened V by 4 bases and J by 1 base, and 5 bases separated the two germline ends. Germline V gene data show CDR1 as SGHRS and CDR2 as YFSETQ. The CDR3 spells CASSEGNTGELFF. The CDR3 coding sequence is TGCGCCAGCAGCGAGGGGAACACCGGGGAGCTGTTTTTT.

In this sample, this clonotype turned up many times. This chain uses TRBV12-3 or TRBV12-4 with TRBJ2-7; TRBD2 agrees at 7 bases. CDR3 length: 16 amino acids. The V gene end was trimmed by 5 bases and the J gene end by 4 bases; junction bases not matched to a gene: 14. Here the CDR3 DNA reads TGTGCCAGCAGTCCGATAGGGAGCGGGAAAATTTACGAGCAGTACTTC. Translated: CASSPIGSGKIYEQYF.

This clonotype was detected ten times or more. The chain employs TRBV25-1 and TRBJ2-6; possibly TRBD1 for D (6 bases). V gave up 4 bases and J gave up 4 bases, with 11 bases separating them. This CDR3 is 15 amino acids long. Germline V gene sequence: CDR1 MGHDK, CDR2 SYGVNS. The CDR3 sequence: CASSARGGGANVLTF. CDR3 DNA: TGTGCCAGCAGTGCCAGGGGTGGAGGGGCCAACGTCCTGACTTTC. Drawing the rest from reference TRBV25-1 and TRBJ2-6, the complete variable domain is EADIYQTPRYLVIGTGKKITLECSQTMGHDKMYWYQQDPGMELHLIHYSYGVNSTEKGDLSSESTVSRIRTEHFPLTLESARPSHTSQYLCASSARGGGANVLTFGAGSRLTVL.

J is TRBJ1-1 and V is TRBV20-1, with D possibly matching TRBD1 (6 bases). The length of the CDR3 is 14 residues. Germline lookup yields CDR1 DFQATT and CDR2 SNEGSKA (reference sequence). Trimming stripped 3 bases from V and 2 bases from J, with 13 bases between. This CDR3 reads CSARAGTLNTEAFF. In nucleotides, the CDR3 is TGCAGTGCTAGGGCCGGGACACTAAACACTGAAGCTTTCTTT.

This clonotype was detected ten times or more. This chain joins TRBV5-6 and TRBJ2-7; maybe TRBD1 (6 bases). Germline CDR1 SGHDT, CDR2 YYEEEE. V was shortened by 0 bases and J by 5 bases, with 6 bases between the two germline ends. The CDR3 has 12 amino acids. The chain's CDR3 is CASSLGTDEQYF. CDR3 coding DNA: TGTGCCAGCAGCTTGGGGACAGACGAGCAGTACTTC.

With respect to this clonotype: This sequence may be a read error, since a much larger clone differs from it by one base. The chain has TRBV28 and TRBJ2-5; D is perhaps TRBD2 (6 bases). The CDR3 consists of 13 residues. The V and J ends lost 8 bases and 1 base respectively, with 11 bases between them. In germline, CDR1 is MDHEN, CDR2 SYDVKM. Here the CDR3 reads CASGGRPQETQYF. CDR3 nucleotide sequence: TGTGCCAGCGGGGGGAGGCCCCAAGAGACCCAGTACTTC.

On this clonotype itself: This may be a read error: a much more frequent sequence differs by one nucleotide. The V gene is TRBV18, the J gene TRBJ2-1; D gene ambiguous. The CDR3 totals 15 residues. The germline gives CDR1 KGHSH, CDR2 LQKENI. As DNA, the CDR3 is TGTGCCAGCTCACCAAGGACGGCTGGCCACAATGAGCAGGTCTTC. As protein: CASSPRTAGHNEQVF.

The chain links TRBV4-1 to TRBJ1-5; D gene ambiguous. The CDR3 loop spans 18 amino acids. Germline assignment: CDR1 MGHRA and CDR2 YSYEKL. V lost 5 bases and J lost 1, with 21 bases in between. CDR3 sequence: CASSALGGVPGSNQPQHF. The CDR3 region has the DNA TGCGCCAGCAGCGCGCTTGGCGGGGTACCGGGGAGCAATCAGCCCCAGCATTTT.

The chain combines TRBV28 with TRBJ1-5, with 7 nucleotides matching TRBD1. The CDR3 is 13 amino acids. Germline V gene lookup returns CDR1 MDHEN and CDR2 SYDVKM. The V segment lost 6 bases and the J segment 4 bases; nucleotides outside the gene matches: 3. The CDR3 is CASSDRENQPQHF. Here the CDR3 DNA reads TGTGCCAGCAGCGACAGGGAGAATCAGCCCCAGCATTTT. Full variable domain (outside the CDR3, taken from reference TRBV28 and TRBJ1-5): DVKVTQSSRYLVKRTGEKVFLECVQDMDHENMFWYRQDPGLGLRLIYFSYDVKMKEKGDIPEGYSVSREKKERFSLILESASTNQTSMYLCASSDRENQPQHFGDGTRLSIL.

DNA of the CDR3: TGCAGTGCTAGAGAGAGAACCAGGGTCCAACAGCATTTT. Encoded protein: CSARERTRVQQHF. The V and J genes are TRBV20-1 and TRBJ1-5; a weak D match, TRBD1 (5 bases). This CDR3 region has 13 residues. Trimming took off 0 bases at V and 13 bases at J, with 16 bases between the two ends. The germline V gene has CDR1 DFQATT and CDR2 SNEGSKA (reference sequence).

This clonotype has a count of ten or more. This chain connects TRBV11-2 to TRBJ2-3; 10 bases are a match to TRBD1. Losses at the gene ends were 0 bases for V and 2 bases for J; bases not matched to a gene: 2. Germline lookup yields CDR1 SGHAT and CDR2 FQNNGV. CDR3 length equals 16 residues. The CDR3 here is CASSLEGTGDTDTQYF. The CDR3, as DNA: TGTGCCAGCAGCTTAGAAGGGACAGGGGACACAGATACGCAGTATTTT.

This clonotype was picked up many times. This chain connects TRBV9 to TRBJ2-1; 7 nucleotides agree with TRBD2. CDR3 size: 13 residues. Per the germline V gene, CDR1 is SGDLS and CDR2 is YYNGEE. V shed 3 bases and J 9 bases; nucleotides not matched to a gene: 6. In DNA form, the CDR3 reads TGTGCCAGCAGCGAGGACTGGGAGGGTGAGCAGTTCTTC. Translated, it gives CASSEDWEGEQFF.

This clonotype was picked up many times. The chain recombines TRBV5-5 with TRBJ1-5; D is possibly TRBD1 (5 bases). V lost 7 bases to trimming and J lost 0 bases, with 17 bases between them. Germline V gives CDR1 SGHKS, CDR2 YYEKEE (reference sequence). The length of the CDR3 is 16 residues. This chain's CDR3 is CASLPGPSYSNQPQHF. In nucleotides, the CDR3 is TGTGCCAGCCTCCCGGGACCGAGTTATAGCAATCAGCCCCAGCATTTT.

The rearrangement uses TRBV10-3 and TRBJ1-6; TRBD1 matches 10 bases. V was clipped by 6 bases and J by 9 bases; unmatched bases: 29. The CDR3 is 22 amino acids. In germline, CDR1 is ENHRY, CDR2 SYGVKD. The CDR3 sequence is CAIRNRTENVPKTGTGASPLHF. The CDR3 nucleotides are TGTGCCATCAGGAACAGGACCGAGAACGTCCCAAAAACCGGGACAGGGGCTTCACCCCTCCACTTT.

This clonotype was detected ten times or more. The J gene is TRBJ2-5, the V gene TRBV6-2 or TRBV6-3; D remains unclear. The ends were cut back, 8 bases at V and 1 base at J, with 11 bases in the middle. Germline-derived CDR1 and CDR2 are MNHEY and SVGEGT. CDR3 size: 13 residues. CDR3 nucleotides: TGTGCCAGCCGCCACAGTACCCAAGAGACCCAGTACTTC. It codes for CASRHSTQETQYF.

This clonotype was seen many times. The CDR3 coding sequence is TGTGCCAGCAGCCCACCGGCTATTAACTATGGCTACACCTTC. Translation gives CASSPPAINYGYTF. This chain connects TRBV11-1 to TRBJ1-2; D not certain. The germline V and J ends were trimmed by 5 bases and 1 base, with 11 bases remaining between them. This CDR3 has 14 amino acids. The germline gives CDR1 SGHAT, CDR2 FQDESV (reference sequence). The full variable domain, its missing parts supplied by reference TRBV11-1 and TRBJ1-2, is EAEVAQSPRYKITEKSQAVAFWCDPISGHATLYWYRQILGQGPELLVQFQDESVVDDSQLPKDRFSAERLKGVDSTLKIQPAELGDSAMYLCASSPPAINYGYTFGSGTRLTVV.

V and J are TRBV5-6 and TRBJ1-1; no firm D call. Germline CDR1 and CDR2: SGHDT and YYEEEE. This CDR3 region has 12 residues. Trimming took off 4 bases at V and 6 bases at J, with 10 bases between the two ends. CDR3 DNA: TGTGCCAGCAGCACCCAGAGCGCTGAAGCTTTCTTT. Translation: CASSTQSAEAFF. Using reference TRBV5-6 and TRBJ1-1 for the parts outside the CDR3, the full variable domain is DAGVTQSPTHLIKTRGQQVTLRCSPKSGHDTVSWYQQALGQGPQFIFQYYEEEERQRGNFPDRFSGHQFPNYSSELNVNALLLGDSALYLCASSTQSAEAFFGQGTRLTVV.

This sequence joins TRBV6-1 and TRBJ1-1; 7 bases agree with TRBD1. V was pared by 3 bases and J by 5 bases, with 6 bases of the junction left unmatched. Germline values: CDR1 MNHNS, CDR2 SASEGT. The CDR3 spans 14 residues. The CDR3 coding sequence is TGTGCCAGCAGTGAGATCCCAGGGGGGACTGAAGCTTTCTTT. Encoded protein: CASSEIPGGTEAFF.

This clonotype was found many times. The chain uses TRBV24-1 and TRBJ2-2; 9 bases map to TRBD1. The length of the CDR3 is 15 residues. CDR1 is KGHDR, CDR2 SFDVKD, per germline. Unmatched junction bases numbered 6, after V lost 7 bases and J lost 4 bases. Here the CDR3 reads CATRPGQGFTGELFF. The CDR3 DNA reads TGTGCCACCAGACCGGGACAGGGATTCACCGGGGAGCTGTTTTTT.

This clonotype was observed at least ten times. V and J are TRBV6-5 and TRBJ2-1, with 7 bases that match TRBD2. There are 15 residues in the CDR3. The germline V gene encodes CDR1 MNHEY and CDR2 SVGAGI. Unmatched junction bases numbered 8, after V lost 2 bases and J lost 7 bases. Here the CDR3 reads CASSYGLGFTNEQFF. The CDR3 coding sequence is TGTGCCAGCAGTTACGGACTAGGTTTTACTAATGAGCAGTTCTTC.